This is a list of T cell receptor beta chains from one sample in a study of cytomegalovirus exposure and HLA in healthy donors. Sequencing used immunoSEQ multiplex PCR; TCRdb keeps in-frame clones, though not all of them. This sample has 130,000 or so clones, with approximately 72% found just once. Material: PBMCs. The receptors originated from a woman aged 60 to 75 in good health and CMV-seronegative. Both conserved end residues are part of each CDR3. A D gene is named only where the DNA matches it firmly. The size entry is marked missing in some rows and otherwise reads once, few, many or a size class.

v_call	j_call	d_call	cdr3_length	clone_size	cdr3_nt	cdr3_aa
TRBV18	TRBJ2-5	TRBD2	14	.	TGTGCCAGCTCATCGGGACTAGCAGAAGAGACCCAGTACTTC	CASSSGLAEETQYF
TRBV5-1	TRBJ2-3	.	17	.	TGCGCCAGCAGCTTGGAGGTCGACTTCACTAGCACAGATACGCAGTATTTT	CASSLEVDFTSTDTQYF
TRBV5-6	TRBJ2-7	.	14	few	TGTGCCAGCAGCATGCCGACTAGCTCCTACGAGCAGTACTTC	CASSMPTSSYEQYF
TRBV5-1	TRBJ2-3	.	16	.	TGCGCCAGCAGCCTAGCCGGCCATGCTAGCACAGATACGCAGTATTTT	CASSLAGHASTDTQYF
TRBV19	TRBJ1-2	TRBD1	12	.	TGTGCCACCCTGGACAGGGGATATGGCTACACCTTC	CATLDRGYGYTF
TRBV11-2	TRBJ2-7	TRBD1	13	.	TGTGCCAGCAGCCTAGGACAGGGGAACGAGCAGTACTTC	CASSLGQGNEQYF
TRBV5-1	TRBJ2-7	TRBD2	17	.	TGCGCCAGCAGCTGGGGTGCGGTGGCGGGAGGGCGCAGAGAGCAGTACTTC	CASSWGAVAGGRREQYF
TRBV18	TRBJ1-6	TRBD1	16	.	TGTGCCAGCTCACCAGTCCCAGGACAGGGTAATTCACCCCTCCACTTT	CASSPVPGQGNSPLHF
TRBV7-2	TRBJ2-5	.	14	.	TGTGCCAGCAGCTTAGCGCAGGGGAGAGAGACCCAGTACTTC	CASSLAQGRETQYF
TRBV5-1	TRBJ2-7	.	15	.	TGCGCCAGCAGCCTAAGCGGCTCCGGAGGCTACGAGCAGTACTTC	CASSLSGSGGYEQYF
TRBV7-9	TRBJ1-5	.	15	.	TGTGCCAGCAGCTTAGGAGGTGGCAGCAATCAGCCCCAGCATTTT	CASSLGGGSNQPQHF
TRBV19	TRBJ2-7	TRBD1	17	.	TGTGCCAGCAAAATTTCCCACTCGACAGGGAACTCCTACGAGCAGTACTTC	CASKISHSTGNSYEQYF
TRBV4-2	TRBJ2-3	TRBD2	16	.	TGTGCCAGCAGCCAAGTGGAGCGGGGAGACACAGATACGCAGTATTTT	CASSQVERGDTDTQYF
TRBV6-1	TRBJ1-1	TRBD1	15	.	TGTGCCAGCACCCCCTTAGGGGGCGCGAACACTGAAGCTTTCTTT	CASTPLGGANTEAFF
TRBV5-6	TRBJ2-1	.	15	few	TGTGCCAGCAGCAGTACCGGGACTCTTCTCAATGAGCAGTTCTTC	CASSSTGTLLNEQFF
TRBV28	TRBJ1-2	.	15	.	TGTGCCAGCAACTACCCGTCCCGGGGGTCCTATGGCTACACCTTC	CASNYPSRGSYGYTF
TRBV7-2	TRBJ2-1	.	13	.	TGTGCCAGCAGCTTAGCGAGTCTGGAGGGGCAGTTCTTC	CASSLASLEGQFF
TRBV12-5	TRBJ1-2	.	12	few	TGTGCTAGTGGTTTGTGGGGCAATGGCTACACCTTC	CASGLWGNGYTF
TRBV11-2	TRBJ2-1	TRBD2	16	.	TGTGCCAGCAGCTTAGATCGACTAGCGGGGGTTAATGAGCAGTTCTTC	CASSLDRLAGVNEQFF
TRBV9	TRBJ2-1	TRBD2	15	.	TGTGCCAGCAGCGCAATGACTAGCGGGGGCGATGAGCAGTTCTTC	CASSAMTSGGDEQFF
TRBV5-1	TRBJ2-7	TRBD2	15	.	TGCGCCAGCAGCTTGGGGGGGACTAGCCGTTACGAGCAGTACTTC	CASSLGGTSRYEQYF
TRBV19	TRBJ2-7	TRBD1	14	.	TGTGCCAGCAATAGAGGACAGGGGGAATACGAGCAGTACTTC	CASNRGQGEYEQYF
TRBV6-6	TRBJ2-1	TRBD2	15	.	TGTGCCAGCAGTTACGGACTAGCCGACGACAATGAGCAGTTCTTC	CASSYGLADDNEQFF
TRBV7-9	TRBJ2-1	TRBD2	18	.	TGTTCCAGCAGACACCCGACTAGCGGGGCGGGGTCCTACAATGAGCAGTTCTTC	CSSRHPTSGAGSYNEQFF
TRBV28	TRBJ1-2	.	13	few	TGTGCCAGCAGTACCGGGAGGAGCTATGGCTACACCTTC	CASSTGRSYGYTF
TRBV9	TRBJ2-1	TRBD2	15	.	TGTGCCAGCAGCGAAGCGGGAGGGCTCTACAATGAGCAGTTCTTC	CASSEAGGLYNEQFF
TRBV29-1	TRBJ2-1	TRBD2	15	few	TGCAGCGTGGGGAGGGCGACGGGGGGGTACAATGAGCAGTTCTTC	CSVGRATGGYNEQFF
TRBV6-5	TRBJ2-2	.	15	.	TGTGCCAGCACCCCCTCCCCTGTCGGCACCGGGGAGCTGTTTTTT	CASTPSPVGTGELFF
TRBV9	TRBJ2-1	TRBD2	16	.	TGTGCCAGCAGCCGCGCGGGGGGGGCCCTGGGAAATGAGCAGTTCTTC	CASSRAGGALGNEQFF
TRBV5-1	TRBJ2-3	.	13	few	TGCGCCAGCAGCCGACCAGGATCAGATACGCAGTATTTT	CASSRPGSDTQYF
TRBV5-4	TRBJ1-2	.	15	many	TGTGCCAGCAGGAACCTGCGGCCGACGGACTATGGCTACACCTTC	CASRNLRPTDYGYTF
TRBV5-1	TRBJ1-2	.	15	.	TGCGCCAGCAGTTCTCTACCGGGGAGTTTTAATGGCTACACCTTC	CASSSLPGSFNGYTF
TRBV4-1	TRBJ2-3	TRBD1	15	few	TGCGCCAGCATGTATGGGGACAGGGGCACAGATACGCAGTATTTT	CASMYGDRGTDTQYF
TRBV7-8	TRBJ1-5	.	17	.	TGTGCCAGCAGCCGCTTAAGGCGGGGTTCGCGGAATCAGCCCCAGCATTTT	CASSRLRRGSRNQPQHF
TRBV6-4	TRBJ1-4	TRBD1	19	.	TGTGCCAGCAGTGACTCCCGGGACAGGGCCCCTACAACTAATGAAAAACTGTTTTTT	CASSDSRDRAPTTNEKLFF
TRBV27	TRBJ2-3	TRBD2	17	.	TGTGCCAGCAGTTTACCGGGGACTAGCGGGCTCACAGATACGCAGTATTTT	CASSLPGTSGLTDTQYF
TRBV9	TRBJ2-7	TRBD1	14	.	TGTGCCAGCAGCCCCCGGGACAGGGGTTACGAGCAGTACTTC	CASSPRDRGYEQYF
TRBV5-1	TRBJ2-1	TRBD1	14	few	TGCGCCAGCAGCCTAGCAGGGGGTGGTTATGAGCAGTTCTTC	CASSLAGGGYEQFF
TRBV5-1	TRBJ2-3	.	15	.	TGCGCCAGCAGCTTGGACGGCGCCCAGGTGGATACGCAGTATTTT	CASSLDGAQVDTQYF
TRBV5-1	TRBJ2-5	.	15	.	TGCGCCAGCAGCCCCCGGGACTCCGCCGTTGGGGCCCAGTACTTC	CASSPRDSAVGAQYF
TRBV6-4	TRBJ1-5	TRBD1	13	.	TGTGCCAGCAGTGGACAGGGTGGCCAGCCCCAGCATTTT	CASSGQGGQPQHF
TRBV29-1	TRBJ1-3	.	16	.	TGCAGCGTCCATACTCCGACAGGCCCCTCTGGAAACACCATATATTTT	CSVHTPTGPSGNTIYF
TRBV11-2	TRBJ2-3	.	14	.	TGTGCCAGCAGCTTAGATCAGAGGGCAGATACGCAGTATTTT	CASSLDQRADTQYF
TRBV6-1	TRBJ1-1	TRBD1	15	few	TGTGCCAGCAGTGAACGACAGGGGTCGAACACTGAAGCTTTCTTT	CASSERQGSNTEAFF
TRBV4-1	TRBJ1-4	TRBD1	16	.	TGCGCCAGCAGCCGCGGACAGGGACAGGGGTACGAAAAACTGTTTTTT	CASSRGQGQGYEKLFF
TRBV29-1	TRBJ2-2	TRBD1	14	.	TGCAGCGCCGGACAGGGATTAGCGACCGGGGAGCTGTTTTTT	CSAGQGLATGELFF
TRBV5-4	TRBJ2-5	.	12	.	TGTGCCAGCAGCAACGAGCAAGAGACCCAGTACTTC	CASSNEQETQYF
TRBV2	TRBJ1-6	TRBD1	14	.	TGCGCCAGCAGTTGGACAGGGGGTGGTTCACCCCTCCACTTT	CASSWTGGGSPLHF
TRBV28	TRBJ1-2	TRBD1	15	.	TGTGCCAGCAGTTTACCGACAGGGGCGGACTATGGCTACACCTTC	CASSLPTGADYGYTF
TRBV2	TRBJ1-5	.	15	few	TGTGCCAGCAGTGAAATAGGGGCGAGCAATCAGCCCCAGCATTTT	CASSEIGASNQPQHF
TRBV5-1	TRBJ1-3	.	16	few	TGCGCCAGCAGCTTTGCTGTCGGGGGCTCTGGAAACACCATATATTTT	CASSFAVGGSGNTIYF
TRBV28	TRBJ1-2	.	13	.	TGTGCCAGCAGTTCTCTGGACAGCTATGGCTACACCTTC	CASSSLDSYGYTF